This T cell receptor beta chain came from a study of radiotherapy plus CTLA-4 blockade in lung cancer listed by TCRdb under 2018. Looking at the study overall: Objective responses occurred in 18% of enrolled patients, and approximately 34% achieved disease control.

What the research found in general, with its limitations: Increased serum interferon-beta after radiation, together with early dynamic changes in blood T cell clones, were reported to be the strongest predictors of response. TCR clones derived from tumors expanded in peripheral blood after treatment with radiotherapy and ipilimumab.

As for this clone: No antigen is known for it. Base qualities are not recorded, but no much larger clone differs from it by a single base.

The CDR3 sequence holds 15 residues, the cysteine and phenylalanine included. The retained sequence is limited to the CDR3, 45 bases, with the frame set at the first base. Reading the germline V gene gives CDR1 SGHRS and CDR2 YFSETQ. V gives up 1 base and J gives up 3 bases, and the segment between their germline ends measures 10 bases. Libraries were made using the immunoSEQ multiplex PCR assay. The clones in this table, taken by TCRdb from immuneACCESS, are in-frame only. Not every clone is retained; where verified, under half of the shortfall comes from an unresolved V gene, and the cause of the rest is unknown. The table for this sample lists approximately 100,000 clones; 80% to 85% of them were counted only once. The top ten clones comprise under 4% of the sample. The study evaluated CTLA-4 blockade (ipilimumab) given together with focal radiation therapy in patients who had chemo-refractory metastatic non-small-cell lung cancer.

The source material was peripheral blood, sampled from a patient treated with radiotherapy plus ipilimumab. The chain joins TRBV5-1 to TRBJ1-4; the D gene cannot be named for sure. This clonotype was obtained from a human donor with non-small cell lung cancer who had a partial response to radiotherapy plus ipilimumab. The CDR3 in this case is CASSLISGPNEKLFF. The DNA sequence is TGCGCCAGCAGCTTGATAAGCGGACCTAATGAAAAACTGTTTTTT.